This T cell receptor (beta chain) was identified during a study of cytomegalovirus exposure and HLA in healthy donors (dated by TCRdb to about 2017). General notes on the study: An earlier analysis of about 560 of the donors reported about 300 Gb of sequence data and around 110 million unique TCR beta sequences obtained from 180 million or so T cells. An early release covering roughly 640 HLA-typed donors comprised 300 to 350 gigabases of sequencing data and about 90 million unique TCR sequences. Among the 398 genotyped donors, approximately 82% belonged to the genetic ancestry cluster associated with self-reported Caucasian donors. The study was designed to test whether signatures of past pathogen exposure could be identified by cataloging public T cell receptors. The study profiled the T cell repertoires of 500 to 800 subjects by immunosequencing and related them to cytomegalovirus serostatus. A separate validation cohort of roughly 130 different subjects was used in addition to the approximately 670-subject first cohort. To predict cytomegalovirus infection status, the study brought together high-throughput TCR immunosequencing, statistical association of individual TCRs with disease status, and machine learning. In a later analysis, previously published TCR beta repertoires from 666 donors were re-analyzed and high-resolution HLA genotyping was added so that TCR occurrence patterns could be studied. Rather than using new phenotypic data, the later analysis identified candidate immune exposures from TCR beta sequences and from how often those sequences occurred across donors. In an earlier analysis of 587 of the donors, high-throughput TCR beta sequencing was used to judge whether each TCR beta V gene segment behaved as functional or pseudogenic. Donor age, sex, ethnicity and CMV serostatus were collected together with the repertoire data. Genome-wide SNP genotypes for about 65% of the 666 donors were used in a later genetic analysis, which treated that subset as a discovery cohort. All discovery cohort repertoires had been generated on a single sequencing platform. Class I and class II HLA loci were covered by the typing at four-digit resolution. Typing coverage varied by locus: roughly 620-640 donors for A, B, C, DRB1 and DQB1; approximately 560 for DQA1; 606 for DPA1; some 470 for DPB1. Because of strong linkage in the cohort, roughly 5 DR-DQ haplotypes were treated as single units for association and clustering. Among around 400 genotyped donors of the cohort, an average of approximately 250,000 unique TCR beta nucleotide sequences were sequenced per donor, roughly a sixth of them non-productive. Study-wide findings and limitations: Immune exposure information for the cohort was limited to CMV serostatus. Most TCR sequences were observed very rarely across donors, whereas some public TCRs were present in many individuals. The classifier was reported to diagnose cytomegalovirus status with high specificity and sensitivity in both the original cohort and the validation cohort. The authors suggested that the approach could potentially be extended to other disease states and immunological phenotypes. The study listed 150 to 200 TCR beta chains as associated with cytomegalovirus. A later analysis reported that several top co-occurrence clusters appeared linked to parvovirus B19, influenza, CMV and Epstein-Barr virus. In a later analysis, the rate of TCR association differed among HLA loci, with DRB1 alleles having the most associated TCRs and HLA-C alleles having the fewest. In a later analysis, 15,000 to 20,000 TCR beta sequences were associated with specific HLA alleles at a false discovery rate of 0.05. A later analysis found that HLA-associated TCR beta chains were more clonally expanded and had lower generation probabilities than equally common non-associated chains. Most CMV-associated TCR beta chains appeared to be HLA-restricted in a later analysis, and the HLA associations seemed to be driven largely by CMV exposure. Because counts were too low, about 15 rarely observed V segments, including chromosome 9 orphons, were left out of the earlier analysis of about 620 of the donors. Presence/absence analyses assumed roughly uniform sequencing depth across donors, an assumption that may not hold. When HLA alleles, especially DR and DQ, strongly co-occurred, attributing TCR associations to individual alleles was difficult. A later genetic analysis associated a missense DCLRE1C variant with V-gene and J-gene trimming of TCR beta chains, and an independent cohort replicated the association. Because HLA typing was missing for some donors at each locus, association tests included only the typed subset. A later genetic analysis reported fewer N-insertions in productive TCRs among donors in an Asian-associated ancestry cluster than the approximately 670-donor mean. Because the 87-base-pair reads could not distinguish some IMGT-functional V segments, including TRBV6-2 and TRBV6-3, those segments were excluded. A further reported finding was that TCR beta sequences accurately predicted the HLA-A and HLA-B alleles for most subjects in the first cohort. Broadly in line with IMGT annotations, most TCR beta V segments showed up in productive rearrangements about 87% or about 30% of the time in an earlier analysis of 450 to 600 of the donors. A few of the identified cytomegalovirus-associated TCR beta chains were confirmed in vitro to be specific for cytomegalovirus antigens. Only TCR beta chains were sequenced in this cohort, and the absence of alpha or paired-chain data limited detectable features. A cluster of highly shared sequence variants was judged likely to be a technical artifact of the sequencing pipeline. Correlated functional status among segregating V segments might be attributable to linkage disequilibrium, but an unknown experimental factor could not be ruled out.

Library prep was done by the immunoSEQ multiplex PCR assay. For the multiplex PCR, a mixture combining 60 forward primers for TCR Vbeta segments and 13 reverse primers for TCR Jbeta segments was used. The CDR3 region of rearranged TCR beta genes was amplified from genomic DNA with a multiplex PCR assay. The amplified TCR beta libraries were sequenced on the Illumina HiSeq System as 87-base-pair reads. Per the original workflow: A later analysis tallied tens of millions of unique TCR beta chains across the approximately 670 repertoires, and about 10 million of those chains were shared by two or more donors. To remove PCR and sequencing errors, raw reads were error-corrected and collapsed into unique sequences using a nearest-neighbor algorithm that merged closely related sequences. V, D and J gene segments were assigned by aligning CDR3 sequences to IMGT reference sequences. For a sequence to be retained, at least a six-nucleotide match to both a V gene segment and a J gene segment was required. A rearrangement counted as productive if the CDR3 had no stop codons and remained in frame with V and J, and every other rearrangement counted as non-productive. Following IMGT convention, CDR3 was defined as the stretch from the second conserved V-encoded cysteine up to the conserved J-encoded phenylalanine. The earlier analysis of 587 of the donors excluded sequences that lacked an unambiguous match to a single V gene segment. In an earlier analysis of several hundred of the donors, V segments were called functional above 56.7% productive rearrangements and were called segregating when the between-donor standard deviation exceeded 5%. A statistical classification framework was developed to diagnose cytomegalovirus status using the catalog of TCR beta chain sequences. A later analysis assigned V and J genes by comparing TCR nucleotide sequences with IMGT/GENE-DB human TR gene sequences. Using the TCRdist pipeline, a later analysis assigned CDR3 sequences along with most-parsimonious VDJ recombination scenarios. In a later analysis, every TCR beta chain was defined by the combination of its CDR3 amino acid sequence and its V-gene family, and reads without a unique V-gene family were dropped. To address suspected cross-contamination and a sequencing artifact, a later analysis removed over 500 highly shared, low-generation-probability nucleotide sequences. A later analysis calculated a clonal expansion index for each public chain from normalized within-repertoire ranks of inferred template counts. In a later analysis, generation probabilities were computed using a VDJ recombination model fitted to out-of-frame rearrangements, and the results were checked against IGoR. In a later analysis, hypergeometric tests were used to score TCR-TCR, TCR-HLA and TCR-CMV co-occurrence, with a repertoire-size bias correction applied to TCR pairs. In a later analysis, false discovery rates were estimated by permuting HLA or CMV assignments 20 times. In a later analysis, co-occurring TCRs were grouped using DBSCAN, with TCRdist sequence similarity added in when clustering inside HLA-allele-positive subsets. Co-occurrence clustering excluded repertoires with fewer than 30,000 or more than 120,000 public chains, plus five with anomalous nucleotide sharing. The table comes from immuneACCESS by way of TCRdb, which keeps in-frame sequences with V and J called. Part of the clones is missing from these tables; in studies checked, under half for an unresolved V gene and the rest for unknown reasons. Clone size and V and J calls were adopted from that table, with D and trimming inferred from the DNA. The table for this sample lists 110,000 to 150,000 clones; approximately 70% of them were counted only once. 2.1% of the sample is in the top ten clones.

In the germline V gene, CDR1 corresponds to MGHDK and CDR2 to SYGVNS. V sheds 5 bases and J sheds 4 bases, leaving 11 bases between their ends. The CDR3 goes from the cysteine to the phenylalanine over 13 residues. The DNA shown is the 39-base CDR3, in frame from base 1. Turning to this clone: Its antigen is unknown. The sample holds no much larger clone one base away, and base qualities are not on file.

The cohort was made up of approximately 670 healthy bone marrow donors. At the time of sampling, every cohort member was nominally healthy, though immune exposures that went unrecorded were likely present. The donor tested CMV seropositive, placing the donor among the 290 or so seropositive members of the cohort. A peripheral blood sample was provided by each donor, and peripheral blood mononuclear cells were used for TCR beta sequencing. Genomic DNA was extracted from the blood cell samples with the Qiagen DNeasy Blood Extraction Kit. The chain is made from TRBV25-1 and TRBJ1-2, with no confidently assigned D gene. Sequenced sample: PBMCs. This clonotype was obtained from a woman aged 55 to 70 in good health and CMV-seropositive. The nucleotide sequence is TGTGCCAGCAGTTTGACGGAGAGCTATGGCTACACCTTC. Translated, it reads CASSLTESYGYTF.